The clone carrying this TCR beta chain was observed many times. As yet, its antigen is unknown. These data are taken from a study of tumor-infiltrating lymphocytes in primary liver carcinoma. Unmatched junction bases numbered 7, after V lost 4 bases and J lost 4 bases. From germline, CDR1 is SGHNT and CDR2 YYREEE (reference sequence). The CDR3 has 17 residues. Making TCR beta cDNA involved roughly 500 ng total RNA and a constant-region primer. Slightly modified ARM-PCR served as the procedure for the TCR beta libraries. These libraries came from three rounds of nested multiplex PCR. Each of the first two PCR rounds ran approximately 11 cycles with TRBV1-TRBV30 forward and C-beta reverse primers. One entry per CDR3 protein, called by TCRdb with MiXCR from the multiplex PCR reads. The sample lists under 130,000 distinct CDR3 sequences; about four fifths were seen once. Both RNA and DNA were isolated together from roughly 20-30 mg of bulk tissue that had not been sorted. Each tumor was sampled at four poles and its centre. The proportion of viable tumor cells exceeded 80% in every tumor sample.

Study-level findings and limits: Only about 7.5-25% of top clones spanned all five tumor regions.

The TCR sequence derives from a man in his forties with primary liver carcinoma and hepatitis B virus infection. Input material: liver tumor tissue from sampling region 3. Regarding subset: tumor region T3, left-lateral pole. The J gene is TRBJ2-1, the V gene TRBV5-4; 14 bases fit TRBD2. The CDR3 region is CASSRTTSGRAYNEQFF. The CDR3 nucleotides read TGTGCCAGCAGCAGGACGACTAGCGGGAGGGCTTACAATGAGCAGTTCTTC.